This T cell receptor (beta chain) was recovered during a study of blood T cell repertoires in COVID-19. Whole-study context: Acute-phase and convalescent COVID-19 samples originated in the United States, Italy and Spain. T cells, B-cell-depleted T cells, or PBMCs supplied cDNA or gDNA.

In the original workflow: Reference gene primer amplification in the assay estimated nucleated cell counts. The table came from immunoSEQ multiplex PCR; TCRdb's copy has only in-frame clones and leaves some out. The V and J calls and clone size are taken from that table; D and trimming were inferred from the DNA. The sample records approximately 200,000 clones, around 82% being singletons. J was trimmed by 6 bases and V by 2 bases; bases with no gene match: 7. CDR3 length: 15 amino acids. Germline V gives CDR1 GTSNPN, CDR2 SVGIG (reference sequence). The sequenced sample was PBMCs or T cells enriched from blood (not recorded which). The chain joins TRBV30 to TRBJ2-2, with 9 nucleotides matching TRBD1. The clonotype comes from a woman between 35 and 50 years old with acute COVID-19. CDR3 nucleotides: TGTGCCTGGAGTCAGGACAGGGGTGGATCCGGGGAGCTGTTTTTT. Amino acids: CAWSQDRGGSGELFF. The variable domain in full, with the rest retrieved from reference TRBV30 and TRBJ2-2, is SQTIHQWPATLVQPVGSPLSLECTVEGTSNPNLYWYRQAAGRGLQLLFYSVGIGQISSEVPQNLSASRPQDRQFILSSKKLLLSDSGFYLCAWSQDRGGSGELFFGEGSRLTVL.